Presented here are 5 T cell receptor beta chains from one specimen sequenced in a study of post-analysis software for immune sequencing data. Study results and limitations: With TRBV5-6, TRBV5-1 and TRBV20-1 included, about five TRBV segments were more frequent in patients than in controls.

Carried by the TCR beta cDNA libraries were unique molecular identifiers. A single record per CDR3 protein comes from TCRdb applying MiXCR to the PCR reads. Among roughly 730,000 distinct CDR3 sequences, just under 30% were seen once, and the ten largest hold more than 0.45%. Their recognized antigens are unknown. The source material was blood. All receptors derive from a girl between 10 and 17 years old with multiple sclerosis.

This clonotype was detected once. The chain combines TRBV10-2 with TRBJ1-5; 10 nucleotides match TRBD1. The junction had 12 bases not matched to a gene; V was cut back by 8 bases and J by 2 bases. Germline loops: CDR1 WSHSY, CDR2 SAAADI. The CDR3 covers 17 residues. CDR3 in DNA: TGCGCCAGCCGCCGGGACAGGGGTTTTAGTGGCAATCAGCCCCAGCATTTT. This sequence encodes CASRRDRGFSGNQPQHF.

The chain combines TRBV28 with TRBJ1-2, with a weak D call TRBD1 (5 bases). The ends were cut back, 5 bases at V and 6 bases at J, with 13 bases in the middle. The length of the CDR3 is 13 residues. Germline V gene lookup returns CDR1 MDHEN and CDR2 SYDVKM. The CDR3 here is CASSPRVRHGYTF. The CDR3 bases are TGTGCCAGCAGTCCCAGGGTTAGGCATGGCTACACCTTC.

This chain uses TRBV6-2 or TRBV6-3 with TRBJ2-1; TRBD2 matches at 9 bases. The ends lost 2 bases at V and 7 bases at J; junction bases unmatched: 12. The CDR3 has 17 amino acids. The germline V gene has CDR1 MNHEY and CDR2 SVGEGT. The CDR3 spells CASSYPESGRLRNEQFF. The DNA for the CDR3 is TGTGCCAGCAGTTACCCGGAGAGCGGGAGGCTGAGGAATGAGCAGTTCTTC.

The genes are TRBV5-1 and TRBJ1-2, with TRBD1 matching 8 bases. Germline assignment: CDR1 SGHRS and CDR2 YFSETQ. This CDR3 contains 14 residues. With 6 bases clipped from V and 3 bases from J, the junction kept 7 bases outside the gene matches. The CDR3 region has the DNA TGCGCCAGCACAGTGACAGGGGCTGACTATGGCTACACCTTC. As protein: CASTVTGADYGYTF.

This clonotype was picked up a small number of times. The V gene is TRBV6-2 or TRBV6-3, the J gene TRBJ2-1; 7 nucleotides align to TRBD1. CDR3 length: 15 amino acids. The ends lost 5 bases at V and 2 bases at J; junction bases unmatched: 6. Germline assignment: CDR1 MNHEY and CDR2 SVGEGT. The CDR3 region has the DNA TGTGCCAGCAGTCATCTACAGGGGACCTACAATGAGCAGTTCTTC. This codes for CASSHLQGTYNEQFF.